Listed here is a single TCR beta chain. This entry belongs to a study of PD-L1 blockade in urothelial cancer. Libraries were prepared by immunoSEQ multiplex PCR; TCRdb keeps only in-frame clonotypes and omits some of them. Here the sample spans tens of thousands of clones, more than 70% being singletons. CDR1 SGHNT and CDR2 YYREEE come from the germline V gene (reference sequence). Trimming took 4 bases from V and 6 from J, leaving 11 bases between them. This CDR3 spans 12 amino acids. Indicated time point: pretreatment peripheral blood. This sequence joins TRBV5-4 and TRBJ2-7; a weak D match, TRBD1 (5 bases). This clonotype was sampled from a man in his fifties or sixties with urothelial cancer. The sample in question was PBMCs, obtained around atezolizumab (anti-PD-L1) treatment. The CDR3 spells CASSSQGGEQYF. DNA of the CDR3: TGTGCCAGCAGCAGTCAGGGCGGCGAGCAGTACTTC. The full variable domain, rest sourced from reference TRBV5-4 and TRBJ2-7, is ETGVTQSPTHLIKTRGQQVTLRCSSQSGHNTVSWYQQALGQGPQFIFQYYREEENGRGNFPPRFSGLQFPNYSSELNVNALELDDSALYLCASSSQGGEQYFGPGTRLTVT.